This T cell receptor beta chain is drawn from a study of Graves' ophthalmopathy and Graves' hyperthyroidism (dated by TCRdb to the late 2010s). Concerning the study at large: Peripheral blood was collected at initial diagnosis, prior to any treatment. The study used signatures of the TCR beta repertoire to tell Graves' ophthalmopathy apart from Graves' hyperthyroidism and to predict which patients would progress to ophthalmopathy. In total, 120 to 150 blood samples were TCR-sequenced: approximately 42 ophthalmopathy, around 75 hyperthyroidism and some 17 hyperthyroidism-to-ophthalmopathy patients. To explore V-J signatures that separate ophthalmopathy from hyperthyroidism, a discovery set of about 96 patients was enrolled, consisting of 40 to 45 with ophthalmopathy and approximately 60 with stable hyperthyroidism. An independent validation cohort was composed of 18 hyperthyroidism patients and around 16 patients who later progressed from hyperthyroidism to ophthalmopathy. In several hyperthyroidism patients, the T-cell repertoires found in thyroid tissue were compared with those found in blood. Following sample collection, hyperthyroidism patients were given methimazole at a starting dose of 30 mg daily, and ophthalmopathy patients were given high-dose intravenous methylprednisolone. Paper-wide results and their limitations: Most of the expanded thyroid clonotypes with a frequency above 0.001 were also detected in blood, and it was suggested that the thyroid immune response may be reflected by blood repertoires. No statistical method was used to predetermine the sample size, and group allocation was not hidden from the investigators. In cross-validation, the 13-signature model distinguished ophthalmopathy from stable hyperthyroidism with 85% to 90% sensitivity and roughly 81% specificity, and in the test set the corresponding values were roughly 78% and 74%. In validation, the model predicted ophthalmopathy progression with more than 70% sensitivity and roughly 78% specificity; roughly eleven predicted patients were CT-confirmed with GO in a median of approximately six months.

TCR beta CDR3 regions were amplified from RNA transcripts for repertoire sequencing. The first round was an RT-PCR using HTBI primers with the Qiagen OneStep RT-PCR kit, and this first round was followed by a second-round multiplex PCR, then size selection and purification. Libraries were sequenced paired-end with 100 bp reads on an Illumina HiSeq2000. The study's processing was this. SOAPnuke was used to process the reads, removing any read that contained adapters or uncalled bases, had a mean Phred below 15, or lacked an exact match to the constant primer or identifier. High-quality paired reads were merged with COPE v1.2.5. Each unique nucleotide sequence was defined as a clonotype, and clonotypes were aligned to IMGT TRB V, D and J references with MiTCR v1.1. The analysis was limited to V-J combinations with a frequency above 0.0001, which together covered roughly 99% of the repertoires. For each V-J combination, a TCR clonal expansion and chaos score was defined as F50 clonal expansion divided by the chaos observed in the TCRdist matrix. Welch's t-statistics and random forest were used to reduce the features to about a dozen V-J combinations, which were then used as input to a naive Bayes classifier. The similarity between thyroid and blood repertoires was quantified using the Morisita-Horn index. TCRdb reworked the public reads: Q25 trimming with fastp, MiXCR clone assembly, productive beta chains retained. A single entry per CDR3 protein holds the most common genes and DNA from its merged rows. It is TCRdb's table, rather than the study itself, that gives the V and J calls and clone size. The sample table records almost 750,000 distinct CDR3 sequences; about 44% of these occur just once. The biggest ten clones account for 44% of the sample.

Ophthalmopathy patients had moderately to severely active disease, Clinical Activity Score of at least 3, NOSPECS grade of at least 4, and disease duration under 3 months. Patients with other autoimmune diseases, uncontrolled infections, pregnancy or lactation were excluded. Clinical symptoms, serum thyroxine, TRAb, thyroid ultrasound and orbital computed tomography formed the basis of the diagnosis. Using Ficoll-Paque density gradient centrifugation, PBMCs were isolated from about 10 ml of fresh peripheral blood. Trizol reagent was used to extract the total RNA, and its quality was then checked on an Agilent 2100 Bioanalyzer. Only a few counts were recorded for this clonotype. Its binding antigen is unknown. No base-level quality is on record; no much larger clone is a single base apart. The germline ends are 10 bases apart after V is trimmed by 3 bases and J by 11 bases. Taken from cysteine to phenylalanine, the CDR3 has 12 residues. Only the CDR3 region is kept as DNA, spanning 36 bases read in frame from base 1.

The sequence is built from TRBV12-3 or TRBV12-4 and TRBJ2-2; TRBD2 is a weak D gene call, 5 bases matching. The source material was peripheral blood. This TCR derives from an adult man with Graves' ophthalmopathy. The nucleotide sequence is TGTGCCAGCAGTTTCGTCGGGGTCGAGCTGTTTTTT. It encodes CASSFVGVELFF.